This T cell receptor gamma chain comes out of a study of fetal and pediatric gammadelta thymocytes (dated by TCRdb to between 2021 and 2024). With respect to the entire study: To strengthen a single-cell study of gammadelta thymocyte development, the researchers used bulk gammadelta thymocyte repertoires that mixed previously published data with newly generated, unpublished data. Bulk TCR repertoire data were included to raise the number of subjects and reinforce the CDR3 publicity analysis. Previously published data (refs 27,28) and unpublished data were combined in the bulk gammadelta thymocyte repertoires. The bulk gammadelta thymocyte repertoire set covered 10 or so subjects in total, 3 fetal thymus donors and 7 pediatric thymus donors. The investigation overall reported the following: Fetal gammadelta thymocyte repertoires were previously reported to be enriched for TRDV2, TRGV8 and TRGV9 usage, low N additions and public CDR3s compared with post-natal repertoires.

In its sample, this clone comes out as large (0.1 to 1%). Its specific antigen is unknown. Base qualities were left out, and no much larger clone turns up one base away. Thymocytes were stained with Zombie NIR viability dye and antibodies against CD3 (UCHT1), TCRgammadelta (11F2), TCRVgamma9 (IMMU360) and TCRVdelta2 (IMMU389). TRD and TRG CDR3 repertoires were generated in bulk, separately, from sorted Vgamma9Vdelta2 and nonVgamma9Vdelta2 gammadelta thymocytes obtained from human fetal and pediatric thymuses. Pediatric thymus tissue was collected in Belgium from children having cardiac surgery. The pediatric thymus donors in the study ranged in age from roughly 1 to 11 years. Thymic cell suspensions from fetal and post-natal thymuses were prepared as previously described. NonVgamma9Vdelta2 thymocytes were sorted as CD3+ gammadeltaTCR+ cells that did not have the Vgamma9+Vdelta2+ phenotype. A FACS Aria III cell sorter (BD Biosciences) was used to carry out the cell sorting.

Instrument used: Illumina MiSeq. Regarding the original processing steps: For publicity analysis, the Vgamma9Vdelta2 and nonVgamma9Vdelta2 bulk CDR3 files of each subject were merged into one combined repertoire per subject. Using base R and dplyr, CDR3 publicity was scored on a scale from 0 to 19 by checking each amino acid sequence across 9 single-cell datasets and around ten bulk repertoires. TCRdb reprocessed the public reads with the caller CATT; rows with the same DNA were merged afterwards. The V and J calls and clone size are TCRdb's, not the authors'. Here the sample has roughly 900 gamma-chain clones; roughly 5.3% occur a single time. Roughly 7% of the sample is taken by the ten largest. Taken from the germline V gene (reference sequence), the CDR1 and CDR2 loops are GITISATS and ISYDGTV. Including cysteine and phenylalanine, the CDR3 has 10 amino acids. The kept DNA is CDR3 alone, 30 bases in frame from the first base. Clipping removes 2 bases from V and 13 bases from J, with 5 as the unmatched junction base count.

Specimen: non-Vgamma9Vdelta2 gamma-delta T cells from the thymus. The intended sense of this specimen's cell subset or site label: CD3+gammadeltaTCR+ thymocytes not co-expressing Vgamma9 and Vdelta2. Recombination linked TRGV9 to TRGJ1 or TRGJ2. This receptor was obtained from a child who underwent cardiac surgery and was recorded as healthy. CDR3 sequence: CALWEGIKLF. Here is the DNA: TGTGCCTTGTGGGAGGGGATAAAACTCTTT.